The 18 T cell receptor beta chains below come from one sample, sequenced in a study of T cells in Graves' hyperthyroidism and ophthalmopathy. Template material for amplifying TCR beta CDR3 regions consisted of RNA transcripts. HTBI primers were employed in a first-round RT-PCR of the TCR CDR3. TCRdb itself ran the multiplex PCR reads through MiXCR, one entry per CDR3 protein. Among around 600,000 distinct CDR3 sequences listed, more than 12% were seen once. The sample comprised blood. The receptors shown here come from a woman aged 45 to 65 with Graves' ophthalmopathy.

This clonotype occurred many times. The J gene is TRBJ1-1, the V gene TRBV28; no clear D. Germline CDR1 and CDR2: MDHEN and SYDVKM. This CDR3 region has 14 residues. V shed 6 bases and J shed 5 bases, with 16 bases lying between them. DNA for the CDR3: TGTGCCAGCAGCCCTTTTTTGGGAGGGACTGAAGCTTTCTTT. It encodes CASSPFLGGTEAFF.

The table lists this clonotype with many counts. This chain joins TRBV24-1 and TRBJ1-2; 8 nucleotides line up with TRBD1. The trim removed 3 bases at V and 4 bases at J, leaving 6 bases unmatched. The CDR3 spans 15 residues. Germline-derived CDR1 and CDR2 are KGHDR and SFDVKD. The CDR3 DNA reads TGTGCCACCAGTGATGGAGACAGGGGAATCTATGGCTACACCTTC. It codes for CATSDGDRGIYGYTF.

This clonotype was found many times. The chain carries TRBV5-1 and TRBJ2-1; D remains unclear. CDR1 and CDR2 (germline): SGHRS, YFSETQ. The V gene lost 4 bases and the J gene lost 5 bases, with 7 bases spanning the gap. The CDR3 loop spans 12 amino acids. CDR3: CASSPLDNEQFF. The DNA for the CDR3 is TGCGCCAGCAGCCCCCTGGACAATGAGCAGTTCTTC.

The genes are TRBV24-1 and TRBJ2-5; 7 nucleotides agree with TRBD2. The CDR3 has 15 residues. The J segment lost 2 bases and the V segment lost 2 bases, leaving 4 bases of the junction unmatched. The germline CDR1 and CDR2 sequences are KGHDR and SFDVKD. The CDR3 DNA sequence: TGTGCCACCAGTGATTGGACGGGAGGACAAGAGACCCAGTACTTC. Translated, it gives CATSDWTGGQETQYF.

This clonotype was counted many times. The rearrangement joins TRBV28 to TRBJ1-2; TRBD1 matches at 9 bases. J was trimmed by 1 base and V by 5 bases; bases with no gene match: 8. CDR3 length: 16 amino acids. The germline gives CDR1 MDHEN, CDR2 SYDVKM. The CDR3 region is CASSPFGTGRNYGYTF. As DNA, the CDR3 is TGTGCCAGCAGTCCCTTTGGGACAGGGCGTAACTATGGCTACACCTTC.

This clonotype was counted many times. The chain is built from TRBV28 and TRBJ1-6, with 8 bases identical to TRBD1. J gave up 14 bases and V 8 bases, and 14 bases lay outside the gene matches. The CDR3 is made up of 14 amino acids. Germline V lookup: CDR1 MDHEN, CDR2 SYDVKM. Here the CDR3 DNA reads TGTGCCAGCGGGGACAGGACCAAAATTCGGGCCCTCCACTTT. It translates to CASGDRTKIRALHF.

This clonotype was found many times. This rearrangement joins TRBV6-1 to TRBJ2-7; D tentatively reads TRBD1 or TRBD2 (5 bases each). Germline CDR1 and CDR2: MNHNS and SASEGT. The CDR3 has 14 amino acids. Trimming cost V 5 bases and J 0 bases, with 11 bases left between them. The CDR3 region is CASSYWGSSYEQYF. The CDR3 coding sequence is TGTGCCAGCAGTTATTGGGGGAGCTCCTACGAGCAGTACTTC.

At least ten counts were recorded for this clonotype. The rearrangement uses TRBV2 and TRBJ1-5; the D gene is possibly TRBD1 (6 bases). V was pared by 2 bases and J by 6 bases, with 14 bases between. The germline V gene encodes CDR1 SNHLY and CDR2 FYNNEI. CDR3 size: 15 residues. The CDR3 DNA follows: TGTGCCAGCAGTGAACGGACAGCGGTTGGTCAGCCCCAGCATTTT. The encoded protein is CASSERTAVGQPQHF.

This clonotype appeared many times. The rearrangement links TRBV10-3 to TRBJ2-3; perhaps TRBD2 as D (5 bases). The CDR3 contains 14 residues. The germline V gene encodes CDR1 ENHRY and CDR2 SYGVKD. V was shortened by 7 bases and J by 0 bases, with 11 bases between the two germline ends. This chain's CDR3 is CAIKATGSTDTQYF. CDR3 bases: TGTGCCATCAAAGCTACGGGGAGCACAGATACGCAGTATTTT.

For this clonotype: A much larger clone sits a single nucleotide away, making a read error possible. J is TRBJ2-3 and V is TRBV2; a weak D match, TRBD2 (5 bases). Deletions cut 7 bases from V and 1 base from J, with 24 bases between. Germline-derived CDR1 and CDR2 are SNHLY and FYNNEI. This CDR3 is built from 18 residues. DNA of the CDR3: TGTGCCAGCACTCCATTCAGTGAGGGAGCCCGACGCACAGATACGCAGTATTTT. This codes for CASTPFSEGARRTDTQYF. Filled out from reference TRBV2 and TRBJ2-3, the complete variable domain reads EPEVTQTPSHQVTQMGQEVILRCVPISNHLYFYWYRQILGQKVEFLVSFYNNEISEKSEIFDDQFSVERPDGSNFTLKIRSTKLEDSAMYFCASTPFSEGARRTDTQYFGPGTRLTVL.

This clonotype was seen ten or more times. CDR3: CASSLNLKGYEQYF. The CDR3 DNA follows: TGTGCCAGCAGTTTAAACCTCAAAGGCTACGAGCAGTACTTC. The gene calls are TRBV28 and TRBJ2-7; D is undetermined. V lost 2 bases and J 3 bases, leaving 11 bases between the germline ends. Germline CDR1 reads MDHEN; CDR2 reads SYDVKM. CDR3 length: 14 amino acids. The full variable domain, with the rest looked up from reference TRBV28 and TRBJ2-7, is DVKVTQSSRYLVKRTGEKVFLECVQDMDHENMFWYRQDPGLGLRLIYFSYDVKMKEKGDIPEGYSVSREKKERFSLILESASTNQTSMYLCASSLNLKGYEQYFGPGTRLTVT.

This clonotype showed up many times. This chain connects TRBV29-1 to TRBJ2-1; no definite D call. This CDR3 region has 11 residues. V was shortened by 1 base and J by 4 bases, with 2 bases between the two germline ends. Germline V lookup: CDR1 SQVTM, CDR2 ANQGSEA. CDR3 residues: CSVEVYNEQFF. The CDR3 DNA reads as TGCAGCGTTGAAGTGTACAATGAGCAGTTCTTC.

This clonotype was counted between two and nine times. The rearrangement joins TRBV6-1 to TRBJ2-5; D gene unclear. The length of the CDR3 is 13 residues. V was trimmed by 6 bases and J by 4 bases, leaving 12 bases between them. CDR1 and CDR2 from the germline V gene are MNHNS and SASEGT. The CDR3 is CASSSTPSETQYF. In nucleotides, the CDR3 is TGTGCCAGCAGCTCAACTCCATCAGAGACCCAGTACTTC.

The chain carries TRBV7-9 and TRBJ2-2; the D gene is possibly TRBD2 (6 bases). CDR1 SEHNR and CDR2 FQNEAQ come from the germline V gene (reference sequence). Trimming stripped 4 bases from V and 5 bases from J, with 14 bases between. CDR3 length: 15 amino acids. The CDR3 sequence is CASSSETSFTGELFF. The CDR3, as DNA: TGTGCCAGCAGCTCAGAGACTAGTTTTACCGGGGAGCTGTTTTTT.

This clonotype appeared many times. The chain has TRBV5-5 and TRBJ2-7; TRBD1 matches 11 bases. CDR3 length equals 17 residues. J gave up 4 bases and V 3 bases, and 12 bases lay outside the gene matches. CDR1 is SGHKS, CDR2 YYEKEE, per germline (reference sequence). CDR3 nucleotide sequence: TGTGCCAGCAGCTGGGGGGACAGGGGGGATGCGAGGTACGAGCAGTACTTC. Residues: CASSWGDRGDARYEQYF.

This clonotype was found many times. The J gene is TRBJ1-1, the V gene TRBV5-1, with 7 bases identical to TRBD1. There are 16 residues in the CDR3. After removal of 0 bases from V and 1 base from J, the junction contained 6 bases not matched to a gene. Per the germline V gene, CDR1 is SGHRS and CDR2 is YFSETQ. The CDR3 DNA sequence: TGCGCCAGCAGCTTGGTAACAGGGGTACGGAACACTGAAGCTTTCTTT. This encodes CASSLVTGVRNTEAFF. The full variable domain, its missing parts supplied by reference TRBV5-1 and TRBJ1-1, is KAGVTQTPRYLIKTRGQQVTLSCSPISGHRSVSWYQQTPGQGLQFLFEYFSETQRNKGNFPGRFSGRQFSNSRSEMNVSTLELGDSALYLCASSLVTGVRNTEAFFGQGTRLTVV.

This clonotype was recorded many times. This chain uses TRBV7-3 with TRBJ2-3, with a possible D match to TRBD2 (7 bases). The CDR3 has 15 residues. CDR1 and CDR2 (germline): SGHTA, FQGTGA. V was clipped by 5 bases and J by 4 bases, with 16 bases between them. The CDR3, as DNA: TGTGCCAGCAGCCCATCCCGGGGGGCTGCAGATACGCAGTATTTT. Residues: CASSPSRGAADTQYF.

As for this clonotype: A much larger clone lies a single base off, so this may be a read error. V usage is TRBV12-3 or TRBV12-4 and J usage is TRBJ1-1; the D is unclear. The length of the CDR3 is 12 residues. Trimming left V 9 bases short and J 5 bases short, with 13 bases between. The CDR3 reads CARGRSRTEAFF. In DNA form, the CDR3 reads TGTGCCAGAGGACGGTCAAGGACTGAAGCTTTCTTT.